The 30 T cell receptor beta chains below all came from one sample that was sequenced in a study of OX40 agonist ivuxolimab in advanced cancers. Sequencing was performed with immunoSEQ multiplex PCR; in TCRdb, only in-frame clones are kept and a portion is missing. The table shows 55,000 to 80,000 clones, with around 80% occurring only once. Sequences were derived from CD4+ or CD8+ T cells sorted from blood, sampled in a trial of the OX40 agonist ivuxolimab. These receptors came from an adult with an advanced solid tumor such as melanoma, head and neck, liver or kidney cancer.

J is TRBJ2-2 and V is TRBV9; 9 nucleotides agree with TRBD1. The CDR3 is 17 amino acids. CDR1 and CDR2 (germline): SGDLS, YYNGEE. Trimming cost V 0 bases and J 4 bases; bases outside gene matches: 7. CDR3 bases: TGTGCCAGCAGCGTAGGAGCCGGGACAGGGCGCACCGGGGAGCTGTTTTTT. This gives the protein CASSVGAGTGRTGELFF.

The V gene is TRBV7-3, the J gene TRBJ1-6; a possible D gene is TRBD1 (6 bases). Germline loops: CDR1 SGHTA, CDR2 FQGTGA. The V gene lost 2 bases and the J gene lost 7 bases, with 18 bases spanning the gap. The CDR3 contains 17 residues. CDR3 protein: CASSLGVGGGRNSPLHF. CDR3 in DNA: TGTGCCAGCAGCTTAGGAGTGGGAGGGGGGCGAAATTCACCCCTCCACTTT.

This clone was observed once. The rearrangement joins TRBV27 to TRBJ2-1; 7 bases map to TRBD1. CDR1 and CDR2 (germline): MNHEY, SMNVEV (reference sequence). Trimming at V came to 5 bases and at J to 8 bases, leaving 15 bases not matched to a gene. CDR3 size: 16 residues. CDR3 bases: TGTGCCAGCAGTCGAAGACAGGGATTTAGTTTTTATGAGCAGTTCTTC. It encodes CASSRRQGFSFYEQFF.

CDR3 sequence: CASSAPGGTEQYF. CDR3 coding DNA: TGTGCCAGCAGCGCACCCGGGGGAACCGAGCAGTACTTC. The rearrangement links TRBV7-3 to TRBJ2-7; a weak D match, TRBD2 (6 bases). The V end was cut by 5 bases, the J end by 6 bases, with 14 bases between. This CDR3 contains 13 residues. CDR1 and CDR2 (germline): SGHTA, FQGTGA.

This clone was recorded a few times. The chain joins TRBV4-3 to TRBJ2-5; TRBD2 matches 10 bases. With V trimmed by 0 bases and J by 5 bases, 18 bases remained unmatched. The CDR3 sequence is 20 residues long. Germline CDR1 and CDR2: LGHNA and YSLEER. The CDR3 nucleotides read TGCGCCAGCAGCCAAGATCATAGGGGGGCTAGCGGGGGTTTTGCGGAGACCCAGTACTTC. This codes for CASSQDHRGASGGFAETQYF.

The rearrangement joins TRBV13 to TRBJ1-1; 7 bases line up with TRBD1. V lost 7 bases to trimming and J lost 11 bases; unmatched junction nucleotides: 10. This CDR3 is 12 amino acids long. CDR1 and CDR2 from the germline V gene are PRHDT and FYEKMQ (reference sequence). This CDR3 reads CASTIGGAGAFF. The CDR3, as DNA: TGTGCCAGCACCATAGGGGGCGCGGGGGCTTTCTTT.

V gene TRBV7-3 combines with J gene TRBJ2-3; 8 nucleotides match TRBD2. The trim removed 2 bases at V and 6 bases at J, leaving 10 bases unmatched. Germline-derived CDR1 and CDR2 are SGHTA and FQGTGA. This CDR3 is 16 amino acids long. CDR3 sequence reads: CASSLSQSGGSDTQYF. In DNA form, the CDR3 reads TGTGCCAGCAGCTTATCCCAGAGCGGGGGTAGCGATACGCAGTATTTT. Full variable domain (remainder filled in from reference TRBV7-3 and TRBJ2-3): GAGVSQTPSNKVTEKGKYVELRCDPISGHTALYWYRQSLGQGPEFLIYFQGTGAADDSGLPNDRFFAVRPEGSVSTLKIQRTERGDSAVYLCASSLSQSGGSDTQYFGPGTRLTVL.

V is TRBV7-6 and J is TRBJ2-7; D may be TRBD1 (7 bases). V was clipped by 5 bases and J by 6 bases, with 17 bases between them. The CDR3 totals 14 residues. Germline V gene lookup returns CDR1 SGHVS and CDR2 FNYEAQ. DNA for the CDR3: TGTGCCAGCAGCCCAGGGGGGCGGGGCGCCGAGCAGTACTTC. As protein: CASSPGGRGAEQYF.

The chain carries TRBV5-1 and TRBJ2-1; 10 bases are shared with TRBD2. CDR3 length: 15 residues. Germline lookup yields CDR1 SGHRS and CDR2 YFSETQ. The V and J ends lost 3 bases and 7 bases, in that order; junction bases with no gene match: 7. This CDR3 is CASSSSGGALNEQFF. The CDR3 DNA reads TGCGCCAGCAGCTCCAGCGGGGGGGCCCTTAATGAGCAGTTCTTC.

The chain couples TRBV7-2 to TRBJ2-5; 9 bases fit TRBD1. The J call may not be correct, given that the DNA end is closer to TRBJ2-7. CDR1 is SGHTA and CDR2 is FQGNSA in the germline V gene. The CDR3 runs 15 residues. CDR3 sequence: CASSPYETGGYEQYF. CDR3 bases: TGTGCCAGCAGCCCCTACGAGACAGGGGGCTACGAGCAGTACTTC.

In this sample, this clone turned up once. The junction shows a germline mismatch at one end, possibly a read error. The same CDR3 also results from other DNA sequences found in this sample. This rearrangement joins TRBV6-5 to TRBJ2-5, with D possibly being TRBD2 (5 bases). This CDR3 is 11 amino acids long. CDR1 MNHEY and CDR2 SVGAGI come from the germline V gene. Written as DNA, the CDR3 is TGCGCCAGCAGTTACGGGGAGACCCAATACTTC. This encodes CASSYGETQYF.

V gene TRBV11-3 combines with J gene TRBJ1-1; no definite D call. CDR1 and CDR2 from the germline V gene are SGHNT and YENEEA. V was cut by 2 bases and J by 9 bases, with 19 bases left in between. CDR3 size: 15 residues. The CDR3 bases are TGTGCCAGCAGCTTAAGCCAGACCGGCATGAAGAAAGCTTTCTTT. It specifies CASSLSQTGMKKAFF.

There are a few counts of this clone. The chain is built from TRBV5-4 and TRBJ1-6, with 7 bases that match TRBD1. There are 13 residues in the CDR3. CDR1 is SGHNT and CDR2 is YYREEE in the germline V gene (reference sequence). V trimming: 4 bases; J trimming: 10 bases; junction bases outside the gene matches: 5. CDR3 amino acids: CASSTDRKSPLHF. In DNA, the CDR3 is TGTGCCAGCAGCACGGACAGGAAGTCACCCCTCCACTTT.

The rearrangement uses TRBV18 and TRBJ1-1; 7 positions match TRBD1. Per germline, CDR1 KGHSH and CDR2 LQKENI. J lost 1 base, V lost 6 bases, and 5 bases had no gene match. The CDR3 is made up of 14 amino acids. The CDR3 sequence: CASSRGQENTEAFF. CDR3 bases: TGTGCCAGCTCCCGTGGACAGGAGAACACTGAAGCTTTCTTT.

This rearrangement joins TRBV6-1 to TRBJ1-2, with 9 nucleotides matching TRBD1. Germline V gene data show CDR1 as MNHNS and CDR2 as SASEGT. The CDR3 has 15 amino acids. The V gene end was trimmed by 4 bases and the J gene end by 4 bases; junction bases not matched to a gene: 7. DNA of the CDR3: TGTGCCAGCAGTGGGGGGACAGGGAGTTTCTATGGCTACACCTTC. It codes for CASSGGTGSFYGYTF.

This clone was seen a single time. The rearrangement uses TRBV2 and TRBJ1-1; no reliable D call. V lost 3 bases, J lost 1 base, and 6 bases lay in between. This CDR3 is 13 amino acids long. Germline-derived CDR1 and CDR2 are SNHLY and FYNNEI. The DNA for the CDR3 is TGTGCCAGCAGTGAGGCAGCGAACACTGAAGCTTTCTTT. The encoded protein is CASSEAANTEAFF.

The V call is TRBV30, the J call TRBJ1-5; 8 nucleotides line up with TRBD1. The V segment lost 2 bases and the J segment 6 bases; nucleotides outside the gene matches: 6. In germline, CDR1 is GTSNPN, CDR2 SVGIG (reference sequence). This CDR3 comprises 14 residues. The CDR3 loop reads CAWSTTGGRQPQHF. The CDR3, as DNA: TGTGCCTGGAGTACCACAGGGGGGCGTCAGCCCCAGCATTTT.

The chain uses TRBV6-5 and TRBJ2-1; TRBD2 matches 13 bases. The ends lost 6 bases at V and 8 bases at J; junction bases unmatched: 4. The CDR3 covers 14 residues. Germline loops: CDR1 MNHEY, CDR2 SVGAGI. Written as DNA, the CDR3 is TGTGCCAGCAGGACTAGCGGGAGGAGATATGAGCAGTTCTTC. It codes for CASRTSGRRYEQFF.

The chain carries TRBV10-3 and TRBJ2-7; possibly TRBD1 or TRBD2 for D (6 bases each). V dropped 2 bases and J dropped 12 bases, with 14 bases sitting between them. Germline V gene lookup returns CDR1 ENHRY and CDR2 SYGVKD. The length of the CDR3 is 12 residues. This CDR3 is CAISEVQGGRYF. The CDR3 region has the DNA TGTGCCATCAGTGAGGTACAGGGAGGTCGGTACTTC.

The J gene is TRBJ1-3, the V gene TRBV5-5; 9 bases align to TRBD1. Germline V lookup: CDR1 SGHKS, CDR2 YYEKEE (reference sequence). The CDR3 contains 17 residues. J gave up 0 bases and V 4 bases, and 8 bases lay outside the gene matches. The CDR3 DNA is TGTGCCAGCAGCAAGGGACAGGGCGCTCTCTCTGGAAACACCATATATTTT. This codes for CASSKGQGALSGNTIYF. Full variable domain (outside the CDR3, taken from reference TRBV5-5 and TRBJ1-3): DAGVTQSPTHLIKTRGQQVTLRCSPISGHKSVSWYQQVLGQGPQFIFQYYEKEERGRGNFPDRFSARQFPNYSSELNVNALLLGDSALYLCASSKGQGALSGNTIYFGEGSWLTVV.

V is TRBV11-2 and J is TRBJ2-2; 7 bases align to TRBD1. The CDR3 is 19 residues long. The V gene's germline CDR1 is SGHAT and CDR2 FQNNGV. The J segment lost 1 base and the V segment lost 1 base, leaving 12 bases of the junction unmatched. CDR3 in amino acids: CASSLAPKLGTENTGELFF. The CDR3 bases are TGTGCCAGCAGCTTAGCGCCCAAGCTAGGGACAGAGAACACCGGGGAGCTGTTTTTT.

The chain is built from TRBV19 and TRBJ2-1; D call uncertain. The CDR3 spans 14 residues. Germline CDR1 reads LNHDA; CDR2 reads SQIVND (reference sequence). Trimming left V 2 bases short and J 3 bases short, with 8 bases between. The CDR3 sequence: CASSIIGFYNEQFF. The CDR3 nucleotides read TGTGCCAGTAGTATAATCGGGTTCTACAATGAGCAGTTCTTC.

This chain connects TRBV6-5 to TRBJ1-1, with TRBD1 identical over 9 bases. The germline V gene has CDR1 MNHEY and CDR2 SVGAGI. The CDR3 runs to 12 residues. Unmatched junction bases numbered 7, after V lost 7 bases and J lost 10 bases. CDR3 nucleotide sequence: TGTGCCAGCAAAACAGGGGGCATGGGAGCTTTCTTT. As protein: CASKTGGMGAFF.

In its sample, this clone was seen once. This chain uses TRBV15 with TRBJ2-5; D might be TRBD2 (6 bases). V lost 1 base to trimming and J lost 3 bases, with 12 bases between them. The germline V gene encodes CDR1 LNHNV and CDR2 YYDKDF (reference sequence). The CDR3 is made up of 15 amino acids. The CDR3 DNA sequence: TGTGCCACCAGCAGAGCGGGAGAGGCGGAAGAGACCCAGTACTTC. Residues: CATSRAGEAEETQYF.

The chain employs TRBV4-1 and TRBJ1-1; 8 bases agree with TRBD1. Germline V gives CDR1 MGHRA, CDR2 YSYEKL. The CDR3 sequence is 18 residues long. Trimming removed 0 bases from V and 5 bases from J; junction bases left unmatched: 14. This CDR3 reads CASSQEDLQGGVRTEAFF. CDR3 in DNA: TGCGCCAGCAGCCAAGAAGATCTACAGGGGGGGGTAAGAACTGAAGCTTTCTTT.

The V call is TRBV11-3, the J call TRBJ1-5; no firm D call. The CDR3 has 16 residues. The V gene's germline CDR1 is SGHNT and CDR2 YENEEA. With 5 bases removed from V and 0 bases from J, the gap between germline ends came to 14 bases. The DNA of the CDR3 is TGTGCCAGCAGCCCGCCCGGATCGAGTAGCAATCAGCCCCAGCATTTT. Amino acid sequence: CASSPPGSSSNQPQHF. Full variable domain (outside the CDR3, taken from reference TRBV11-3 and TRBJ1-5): EAGVVQSPRYKIIEKKQPVAFWCNPISGHNTLYWYLQNLGQGPELLIRYENEEAVDDSQLPKDRFSAERLKGVDSTLKIQPAELGDSAVYLCASSPPGSSSNQPQHFGDGTRLSIL.

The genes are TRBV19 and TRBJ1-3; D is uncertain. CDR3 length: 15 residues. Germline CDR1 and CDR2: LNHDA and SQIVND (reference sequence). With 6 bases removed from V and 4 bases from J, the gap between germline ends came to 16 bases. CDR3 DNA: TGTGCCAGTAGCCTGCAGGTCGACTTCGGAAACACCATATATTTT. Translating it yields CASSLQVDFGNTIYF.

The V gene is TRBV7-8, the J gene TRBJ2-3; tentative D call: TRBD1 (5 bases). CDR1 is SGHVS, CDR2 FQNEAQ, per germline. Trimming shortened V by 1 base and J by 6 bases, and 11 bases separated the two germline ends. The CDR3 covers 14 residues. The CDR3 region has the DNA TGTGCCAGCAGCTTAGTAGGGGCTGAGGATACGCAGTATTTT. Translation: CASSLVGAEDTQYF. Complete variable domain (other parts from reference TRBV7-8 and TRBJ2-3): GAGVSQSPRYKVAKRGQDVALRCDPISGHVSLFWYQQALGQGPEFLTYFQNEAQLDKSGLPSDRFFAERPEGSVSTLKIQRTQQEDSAVYLCASSLVGAEDTQYFGPGTRLTVL.

CDR3 bases: TGTGCCAGCAGCCGTCTCTACATGAACACTGAAGCTTTCTTT. It encodes CASSRLYMNTEAFF. The chain joins TRBV6-5 to TRBJ1-1; no reliable D call. Per germline, CDR1 MNHEY and CDR2 SVGAGI. Deletions cut 6 bases from V and 0 bases from J, with 11 bases between. This CDR3 is 14 amino acids long.

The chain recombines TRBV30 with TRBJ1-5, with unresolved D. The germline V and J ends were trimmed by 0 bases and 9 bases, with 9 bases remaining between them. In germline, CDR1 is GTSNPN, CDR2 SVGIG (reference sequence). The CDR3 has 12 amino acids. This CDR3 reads CAWSVRGSPQHF. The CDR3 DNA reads TGTGCCTGGAGTGTACGTGGATCGCCCCAGCATTTT. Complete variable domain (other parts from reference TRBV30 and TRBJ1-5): SQTIHQWPATLVQPVGSPLSLECTVEGTSNPNLYWYRQAAGRGLQLLFYSVGIGQISSEVPQNLSASRPQDRQFILSSKKLLLSDSGFYLCAWSVRGSPQHFGDGTRLSIL.